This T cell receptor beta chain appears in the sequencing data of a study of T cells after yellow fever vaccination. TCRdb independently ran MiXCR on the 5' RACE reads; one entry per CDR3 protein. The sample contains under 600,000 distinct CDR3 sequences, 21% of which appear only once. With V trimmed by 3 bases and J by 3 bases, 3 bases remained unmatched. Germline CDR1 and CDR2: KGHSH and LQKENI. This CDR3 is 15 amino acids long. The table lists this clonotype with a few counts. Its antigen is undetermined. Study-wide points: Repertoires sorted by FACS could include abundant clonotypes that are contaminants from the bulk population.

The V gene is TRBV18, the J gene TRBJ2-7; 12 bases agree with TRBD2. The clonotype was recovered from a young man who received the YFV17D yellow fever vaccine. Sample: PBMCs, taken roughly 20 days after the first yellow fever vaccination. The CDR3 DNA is TGTGCCAGCTCACCCACTAGCGGGGGGCGCTACGAGCAGTACGTC. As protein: CASSPTSGGRYEQYV.